This T cell receptor beta chain was observed in a study of shared clonotypes between healthy human individuals (dated by TCRdb to between 2020 and 2021). For context, the study as a whole: A couple of women and three men aged 18 to 49 years were included in the cohort. Per donor, three plates each were used for CD4 naive and CD4 memory, two for CD8 naive, and one for CD8 memory. Blood TCR repertoires of about five healthy adults were deeply sequenced to estimate repertoire size and the extent of clonotype sharing between individuals. Libraries were prepared and TCR repertoires were sequenced by different laboratories using diverse techniques, in order to increase sequencing depth and limit assay-specific biases. Each donor's leukapheresis produced roughly between roughly 0.9 and 9 billion PBMCs. Results the study describes overall, beyond this receptor: Naive subsets generally had larger estimated clonotype richness than memory subsets did. Sampling was restricted to blood, and TCR repertoires in tissues likely differ from the TCR repertoires found in blood. Sharing across a few donors was observed for approximately 4.6% of naive CD4, 3.5% of naive CD8, around 2.5% of memory CD4, and about 0.39% of memory CD8 clonotypes. Incomplete sequencing was indicated by rarefaction of sorted-subset datasets, despite the large sequencing depth. The small number of donors limited the genetic and exposure-history diversity represented. Clonotypes shared by all four sorted-subset donors showed higher generation probabilities than non-shared clonotypes. Pairwise subsampling led to the expectation that sequencing depth would affect the degree of clonotype sharing among donors.

Using the deep immunoSEQ assay, multiplex PCR amplified TCR CDR3 regions from genomic DNA. Extracted genomic DNA from each cell subset was distributed evenly across all wells of several immunoSEQ 96-well plates, and each plate was treated as a replicate. Each replicate PCR for sorted subsets received about 220 ng genomic DNA, equal to tens of thousands of T cell genomes. Purified libraries were measured with a Qubit 3.0 fluorometer, size-checked on a Bioanalyzer 2100, and measured again with the KAPA Library Quantification kit. A separate single-read 150-cycle Illumina NextSeq 550 flow cell was used to sequence each immunoSEQ 96-well plate. From the authors' description of their analysis: Because the immunoSEQ output held only junctional sequences and lacked quality scores, the filtering could not match the filtering applied to full-length reads. Sequences were annotated with PyIR, a Python wrapper for IgBLAST v1.9, and V/J genes and CDR3 were assigned using IMGT germline references. Reads were filtered out if the reads had weak V/J assignments (E-value above 1e-6), no CDR3, stop codons, out-of-frame junctions, or ambiguous translated residues. A V3J clonotype was defined by an identical inferred V gene, J gene, and CDR3 amino acid sequence. Percentage overlap between repertoires was computed as shared unique clonotypes divided by the size of the smaller repertoire. Repertoire richness was assessed with RTK rarefaction, the Chao1 estimator, and Recon v2.1 estimates of unobserved clonotypes. For all TCRbeta clonotypes obtained by the gDNA method from several donors, generation probabilities were computed with OLGA. In TCRdb, the immuneACCESS table is reduced to in-frame sequences with V and J assigned. These tables do not hold every clone; where another copy was compared, an unresolved V gene accounts for under half, and the others remain unexplained. V and J calls and clone size are copied from that table; D and trimming were computed from the DNA. This sample holds approximately 530,000 clones; 95% to 96% were observed only once. Clones ranked in the top ten supply about 0.06% of the sample.

The donors were healthy, HIV-negative adults who had no recently reported acute infections or vaccinations. Every donor was a Caucasian adult living in Nashville, Tennessee, USA. CD4+ T cells were enriched by magnetic negative selection; naive cells were then positively selected on CD45RA, and the negative fraction formed the memory subset. Blood was obtained by leukapheresis, after which PBMCs were separated by Ficoll-Histopaque density gradient centrifugation and cryopreserved in liquid nitrogen vapor phase. Analytical flow cytometry was used to check the purity and quantity of each magnetically sorted T cell population. Genomic DNA was isolated from each sorted fraction and quantified by UV absorbance on a Nanodrop 2000c. Reading the germline V gene gives CDR1 SGDLS and CDR2 YYNGEE. From cysteine to phenylalanine, the CDR3 is 14 amino acids long. Only the CDR3 part of the read is kept: 42 bases, read in frame from the first base. The junction shows trimming of 2 bases on V and 2 bases on J, plus 5 bases between the germline ends.

As concerns this clone: It has no known antigen specificity. Qualities for individual bases were not recorded, and no much larger clone is one base off.

The sequenced sample consisted of naive CD4+ T cells sorted from blood. The cell subset or site label corresponds to: CD45RA+ positively selected. The sequence derives from a woman aged 25 to 45 in good health. The chain employs TRBV9 and TRBJ2-6; the D gene remains uncertain. The DNA sequence follows: TGTGCCAGCAGCGTCGACCCTGGGGCCAACGTCCTGACTTTC. Its protein reads: CASSVDPGANVLTF.